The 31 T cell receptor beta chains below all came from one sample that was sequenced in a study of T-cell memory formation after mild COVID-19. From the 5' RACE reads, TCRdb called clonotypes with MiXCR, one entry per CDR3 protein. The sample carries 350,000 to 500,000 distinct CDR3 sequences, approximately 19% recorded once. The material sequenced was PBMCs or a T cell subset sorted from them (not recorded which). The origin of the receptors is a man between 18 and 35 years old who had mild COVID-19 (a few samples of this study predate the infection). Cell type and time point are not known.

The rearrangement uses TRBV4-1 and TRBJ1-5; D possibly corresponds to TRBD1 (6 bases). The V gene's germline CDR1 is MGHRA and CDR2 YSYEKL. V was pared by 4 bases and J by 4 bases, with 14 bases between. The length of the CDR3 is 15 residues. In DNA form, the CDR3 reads TGCGCCAGCAGCCCGAGACAGGTTGGAAATCAGCCCCAGCATTTT. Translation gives CASSPRQVGNQPQHF.

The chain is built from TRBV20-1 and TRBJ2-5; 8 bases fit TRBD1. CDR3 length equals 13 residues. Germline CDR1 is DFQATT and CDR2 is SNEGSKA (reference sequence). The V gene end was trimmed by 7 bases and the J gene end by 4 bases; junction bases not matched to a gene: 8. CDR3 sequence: CSGVRGTGETQYF. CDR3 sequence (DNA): TGCAGTGGAGTGAGGGGGACAGGAGAGACCCAGTACTTC.

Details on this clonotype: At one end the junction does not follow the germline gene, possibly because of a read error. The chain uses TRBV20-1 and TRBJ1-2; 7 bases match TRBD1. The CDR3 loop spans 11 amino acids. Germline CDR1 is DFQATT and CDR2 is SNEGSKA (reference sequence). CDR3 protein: CSAREIRDRPF. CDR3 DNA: TGCAGTGCTAGAGAAATCAGGGACAGACCATTC.

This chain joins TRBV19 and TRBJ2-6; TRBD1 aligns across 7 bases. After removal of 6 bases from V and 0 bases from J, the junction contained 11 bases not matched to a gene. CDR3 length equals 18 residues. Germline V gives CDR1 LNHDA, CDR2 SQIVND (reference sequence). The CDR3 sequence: CASRALGQFISGANVLTF. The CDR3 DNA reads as TGTGCCAGTAGAGCCTTGGGACAGTTCATCTCTGGGGCCAACGTCCTGACTTTC.

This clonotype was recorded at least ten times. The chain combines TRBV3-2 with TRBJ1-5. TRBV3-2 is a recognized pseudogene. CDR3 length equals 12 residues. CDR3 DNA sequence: TGTGCCAGCAGCCAAGACAATCAGCCCCAGCATTTT. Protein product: CASSQDNQPQHF.

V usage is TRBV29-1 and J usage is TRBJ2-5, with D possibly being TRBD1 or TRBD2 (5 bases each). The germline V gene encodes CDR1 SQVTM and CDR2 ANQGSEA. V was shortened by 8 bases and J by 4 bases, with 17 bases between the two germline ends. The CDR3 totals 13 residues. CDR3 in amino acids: CSYREERGETQYF. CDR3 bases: TGCAGCTACCGAGAGGAGAGGGGAGAGACCCAGTACTTC.

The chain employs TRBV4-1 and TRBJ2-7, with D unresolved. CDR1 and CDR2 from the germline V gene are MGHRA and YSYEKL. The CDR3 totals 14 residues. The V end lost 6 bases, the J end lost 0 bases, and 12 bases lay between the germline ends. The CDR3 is CASSLSPSSYEQYF. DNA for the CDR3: TGCGCCAGCAGTTTGTCTCCTAGCTCCTACGAGCAGTACTTC.

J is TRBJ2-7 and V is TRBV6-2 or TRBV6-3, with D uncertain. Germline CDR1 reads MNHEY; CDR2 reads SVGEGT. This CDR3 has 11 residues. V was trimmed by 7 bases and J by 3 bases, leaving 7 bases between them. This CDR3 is CASTNGYEQYV. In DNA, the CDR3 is TGTGCCAGCACCAATGGCTACGAGCAGTACGTC.

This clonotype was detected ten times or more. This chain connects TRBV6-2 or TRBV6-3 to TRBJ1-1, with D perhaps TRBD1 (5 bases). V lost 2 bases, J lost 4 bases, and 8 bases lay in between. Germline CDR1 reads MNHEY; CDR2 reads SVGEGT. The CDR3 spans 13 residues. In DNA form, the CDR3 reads TGTGCCAGCAGTTACCAGGGCGGCACTGAAGCTTTCTTT. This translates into CASSYQGGTEAFF.

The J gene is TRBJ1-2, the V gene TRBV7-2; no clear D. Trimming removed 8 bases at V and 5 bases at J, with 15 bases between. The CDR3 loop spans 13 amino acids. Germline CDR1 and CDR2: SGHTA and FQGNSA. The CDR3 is CASAPGGIYGYTF. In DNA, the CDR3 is TGTGCCAGCGCCCCGGGCGGGATATATGGCTACACCTTC.

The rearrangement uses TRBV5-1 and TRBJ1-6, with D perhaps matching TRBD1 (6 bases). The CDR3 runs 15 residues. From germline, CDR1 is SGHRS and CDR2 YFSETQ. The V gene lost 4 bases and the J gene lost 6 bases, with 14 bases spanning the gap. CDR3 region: CASSQLQGGNSPLHF. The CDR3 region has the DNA TGCGCCAGCAGCCAACTACAGGGTGGTAATTCACCCCTCCACTTT.

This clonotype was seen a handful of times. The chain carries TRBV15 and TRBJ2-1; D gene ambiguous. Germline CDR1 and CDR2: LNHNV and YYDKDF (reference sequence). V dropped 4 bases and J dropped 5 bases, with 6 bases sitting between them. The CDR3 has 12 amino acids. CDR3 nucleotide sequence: TGTGCCACCAGCACCATCAACAATGAGCAGTTCTTC. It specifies CATSTINNEQFF.

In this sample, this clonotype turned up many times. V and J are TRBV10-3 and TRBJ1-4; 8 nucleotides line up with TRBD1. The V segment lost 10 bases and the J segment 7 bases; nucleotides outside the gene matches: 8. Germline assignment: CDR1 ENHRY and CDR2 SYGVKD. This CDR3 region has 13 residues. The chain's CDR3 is CATKTGDREKLFF. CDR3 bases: TGTGCCACCAAGACAGGGGACCGTGAAAAACTGTTTTTT.

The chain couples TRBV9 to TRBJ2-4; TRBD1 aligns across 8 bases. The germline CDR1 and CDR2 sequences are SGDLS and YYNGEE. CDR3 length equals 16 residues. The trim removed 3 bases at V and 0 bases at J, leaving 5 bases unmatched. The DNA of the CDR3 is TGTGCCAGCAGCGGGGGGACAGGAGGAGCCAAAAACATTCAGTACTTC. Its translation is CASSGGTGGAKNIQYF.

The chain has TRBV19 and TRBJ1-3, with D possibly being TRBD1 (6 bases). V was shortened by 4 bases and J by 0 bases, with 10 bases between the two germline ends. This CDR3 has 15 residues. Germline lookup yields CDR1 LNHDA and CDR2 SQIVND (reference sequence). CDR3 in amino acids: CASSTGVYSGNTIYF. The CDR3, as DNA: TGTGCCAGTAGTACAGGGGTATACTCTGGAAACACCATATATTTT.

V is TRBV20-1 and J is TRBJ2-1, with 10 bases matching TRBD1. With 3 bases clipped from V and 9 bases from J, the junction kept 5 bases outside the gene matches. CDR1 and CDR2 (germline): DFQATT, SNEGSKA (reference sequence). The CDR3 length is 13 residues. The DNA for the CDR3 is TGCAGTGCTAGTAGGGACAGGGGATTTGAGCAGTTCTTC. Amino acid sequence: CSASRDRGFEQFF.

CDR3 sequence reads: CASSRGGGATRETQYF. CDR3 bases: TGTGCCAGCAGCCGGGGAGGAGGGGCAACCCGGGAGACCCAGTACTTC. The rearrangement joins TRBV5-6 to TRBJ2-5, with D possibly being TRBD2 (6 bases). This CDR3 is 16 amino acids long. Germline V lookup: CDR1 SGHDT, CDR2 YYEEEE. Between the trimmed V and J ends, which lost 4 bases and 5 bases, there was a span of 21 bases. Combining the CDR3 with reference TRBV5-6 and TRBJ2-5 gives the whole variable domain DAGVTQSPTHLIKTRGQQVTLRCSPKSGHDTVSWYQQALGQGPQFIFQYYEEEERQRGNFPDRFSGHQFPNYSSELNVNALLLGDSALYLCASSRGGGATRETQYFGPGTRLLVL.

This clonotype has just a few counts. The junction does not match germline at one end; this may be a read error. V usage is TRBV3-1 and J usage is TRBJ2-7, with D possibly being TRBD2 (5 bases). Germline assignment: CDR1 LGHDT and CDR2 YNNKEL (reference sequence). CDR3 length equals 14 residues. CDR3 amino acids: CASSQAASYYEQYF. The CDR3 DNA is TGTGCCAGCAGTCAAGCCGCTAGCTACTACGAGCAGTACTTC.

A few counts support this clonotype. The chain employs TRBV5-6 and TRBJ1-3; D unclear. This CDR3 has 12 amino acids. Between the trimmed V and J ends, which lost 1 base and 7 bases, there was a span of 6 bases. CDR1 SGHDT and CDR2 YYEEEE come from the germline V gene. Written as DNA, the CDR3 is TGTGCCAGCAGCTTGATGGGGAACACCATATATTTT. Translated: CASSLMGNTIYF.

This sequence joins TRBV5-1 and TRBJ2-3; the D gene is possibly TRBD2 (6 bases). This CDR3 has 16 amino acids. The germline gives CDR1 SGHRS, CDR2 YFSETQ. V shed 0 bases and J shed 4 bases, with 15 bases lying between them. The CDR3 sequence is CASSLAYGGVSDTQYF. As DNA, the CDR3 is TGCGCCAGCAGCTTGGCATACGGGGGTGTGTCAGATACGCAGTATTTT.

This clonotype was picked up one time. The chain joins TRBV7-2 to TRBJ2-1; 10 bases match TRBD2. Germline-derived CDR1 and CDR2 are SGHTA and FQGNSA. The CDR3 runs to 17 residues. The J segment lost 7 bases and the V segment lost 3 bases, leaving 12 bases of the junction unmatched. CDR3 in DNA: TGTGCCAGCAGCTTTGGGAGAGCGGGAGGGCTTATAAATGAGCAGTTCTTC. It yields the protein CASSFGRAGGLINEQFF.

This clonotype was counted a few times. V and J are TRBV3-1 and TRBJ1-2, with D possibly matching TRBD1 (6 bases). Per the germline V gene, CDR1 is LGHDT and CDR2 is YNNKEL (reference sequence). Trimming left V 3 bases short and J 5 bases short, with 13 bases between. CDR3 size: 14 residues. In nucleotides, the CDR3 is TGTGCCAGCAGCCAGAGACAGGCTCCTTATGGCTACACCTTC. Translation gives CASSQRQAPYGYTF. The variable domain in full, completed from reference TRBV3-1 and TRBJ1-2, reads DTAVSQTPKYLVTQMGNDKSIKCEQNLGHDTMYWYKQDSKKFLKIMFSYNNKELIINETVPNRFSPKSPDKAHLNLHINSLELGDSAVYFCASSQRQAPYGYTFGSGTRLTVV.

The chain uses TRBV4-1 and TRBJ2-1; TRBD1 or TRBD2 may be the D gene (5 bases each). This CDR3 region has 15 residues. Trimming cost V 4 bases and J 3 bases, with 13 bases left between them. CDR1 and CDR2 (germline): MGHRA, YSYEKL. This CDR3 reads CASSLGTVDYNEQFF. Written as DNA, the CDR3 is TGCGCCAGCAGCCTCGGGACCGTAGACTACAATGAGCAGTTCTTC.

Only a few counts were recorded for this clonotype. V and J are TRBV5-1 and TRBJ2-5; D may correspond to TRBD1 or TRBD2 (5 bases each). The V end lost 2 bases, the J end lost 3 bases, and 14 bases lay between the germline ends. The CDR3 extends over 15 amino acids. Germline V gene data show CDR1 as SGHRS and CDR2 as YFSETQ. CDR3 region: CASSFRDPKEETQYF. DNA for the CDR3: TGCGCCAGCAGCTTCCGGGACCCGAAAGAAGAGACCCAGTACTTC.

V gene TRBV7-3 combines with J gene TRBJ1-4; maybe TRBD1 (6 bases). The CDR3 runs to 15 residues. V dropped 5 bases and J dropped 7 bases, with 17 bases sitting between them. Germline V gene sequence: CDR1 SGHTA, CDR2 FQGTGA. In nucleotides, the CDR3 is TGTGCCAGCAGCGTATACGGGACACCTGTTGAAAAACTGTTTTTT. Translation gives CASSVYGTPVEKLFF. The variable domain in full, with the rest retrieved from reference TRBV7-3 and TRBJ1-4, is GAGVSQTPSNKVTEKGKYVELRCDPISGHTALYWYRQSLGQGPEFLIYFQGTGAADDSGLPNDRFFAVRPEGSVSTLKIQRTERGDSAVYLCASSVYGTPVEKLFFGSGTQLSVL.

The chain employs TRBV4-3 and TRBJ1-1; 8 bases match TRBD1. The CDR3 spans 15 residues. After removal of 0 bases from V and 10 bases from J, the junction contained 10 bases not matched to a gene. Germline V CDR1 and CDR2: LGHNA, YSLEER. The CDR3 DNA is TGCGCCAGCAGCCAAGAAGGACAGGGAAGGGGGGGAGCTTTCTTT. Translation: CASSQEGQGRGGAFF.

The CDR3, as DNA: TGTGCCAGCAGTCCCTGGACGGGCTATGGCTACACCTTC. Its translation: CASSPWTGYGYTF. The chain has TRBV27 and TRBJ1-2, with no clear D. CDR1 MNHEY and CDR2 SMNVEV come from the germline V gene (reference sequence). Deletions cut 5 bases from V and 4 bases from J, with 11 bases between. This CDR3 has 13 residues.

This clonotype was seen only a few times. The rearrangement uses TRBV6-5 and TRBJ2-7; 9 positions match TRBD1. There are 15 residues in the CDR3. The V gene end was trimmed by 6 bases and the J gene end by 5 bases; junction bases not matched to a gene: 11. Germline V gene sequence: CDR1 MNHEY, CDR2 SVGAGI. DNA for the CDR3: TGTGCCAGCAGGGGGCTCGGGACAGGGAATCACGAGCAGTACGTC. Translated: CASRGLGTGNHEQYV.

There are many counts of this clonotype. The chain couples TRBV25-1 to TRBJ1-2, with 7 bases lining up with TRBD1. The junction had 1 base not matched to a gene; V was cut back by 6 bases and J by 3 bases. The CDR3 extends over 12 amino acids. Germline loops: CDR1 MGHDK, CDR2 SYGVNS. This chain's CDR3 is CASRGQYYGYTF. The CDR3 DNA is TGTGCCAGCAGGGGACAGTACTATGGCTACACCTTC.

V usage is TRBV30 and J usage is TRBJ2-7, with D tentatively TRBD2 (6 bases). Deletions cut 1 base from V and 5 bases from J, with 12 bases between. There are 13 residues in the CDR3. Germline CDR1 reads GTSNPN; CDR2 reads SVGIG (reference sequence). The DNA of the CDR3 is TGTGCCTGGAGTGGGGGACTGCCTAACGAGCAGTACTTC. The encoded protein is CAWSGGLPNEQYF.

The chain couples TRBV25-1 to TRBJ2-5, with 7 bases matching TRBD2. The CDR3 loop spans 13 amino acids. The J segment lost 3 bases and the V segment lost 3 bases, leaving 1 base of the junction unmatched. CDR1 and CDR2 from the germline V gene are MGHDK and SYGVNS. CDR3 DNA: TGTGCCAGCAGTGACGCGGGGGAAGAGACCCAGTACTTC. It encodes CASSDAGEETQYF.